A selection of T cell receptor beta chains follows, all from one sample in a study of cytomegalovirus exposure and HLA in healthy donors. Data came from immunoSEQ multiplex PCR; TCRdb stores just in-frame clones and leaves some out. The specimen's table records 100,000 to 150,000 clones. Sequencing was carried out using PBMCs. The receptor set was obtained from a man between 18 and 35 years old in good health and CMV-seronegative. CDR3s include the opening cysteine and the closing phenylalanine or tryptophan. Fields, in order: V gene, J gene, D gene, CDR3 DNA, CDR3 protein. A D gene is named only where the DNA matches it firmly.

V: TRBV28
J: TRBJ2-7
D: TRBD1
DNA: TGTGCCAGCAGTCCGTGGACAGGGAATTCCTACGAGCAGTACTTC
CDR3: CASSPWTGNSYEQYF

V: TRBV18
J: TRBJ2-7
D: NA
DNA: TGTGCCAGCTCACCCTCCAGGGTCGAGCAGTACTTC
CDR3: CASSPSRVEQYF

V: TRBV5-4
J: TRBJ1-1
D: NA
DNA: TGTGCCAGCAGCTTCCCTCCCAACACTGAAGCTTTCTTT
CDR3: CASSFPPNTEAFF

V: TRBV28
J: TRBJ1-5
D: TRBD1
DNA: TGTGCCAGCAGTTTAAGGACAGGGGTCAATCAGCCCCAGCATTTT
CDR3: CASSLRTGVNQPQHF

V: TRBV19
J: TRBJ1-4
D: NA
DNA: TGTGCCAGTAGTATCTTAGGAGGTGCAACTAATGAAAAACTGTTTTTT
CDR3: CASSILGGATNEKLFF

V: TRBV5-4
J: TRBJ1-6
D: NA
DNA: TGTGCCAGCAGCCTGGACATCTCAAATTCACCCCTCCACTTT
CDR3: CASSLDISNSPLHF

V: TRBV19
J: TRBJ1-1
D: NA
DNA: TGTGCCAGTAGTCCAGACCCGGGACAGAACACTGAAGCTTTCTTT
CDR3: CASSPDPGQNTEAFF

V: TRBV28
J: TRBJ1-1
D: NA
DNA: TGTGCCAGCAGTTTTTCCCGTGAAGCTTTCTTT
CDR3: CASSFSREAFF

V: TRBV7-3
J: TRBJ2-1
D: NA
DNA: TGTGCCAGCAGCTTCACACAGGGTGAGCAGTTCTTC
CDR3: CASSFTQGEQFF

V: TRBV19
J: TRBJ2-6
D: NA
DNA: TGTGCCAGTAGCATCGACATTCCTGGGGCCAACGTCCTGACTTTC
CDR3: CASSIDIPGANVLTF

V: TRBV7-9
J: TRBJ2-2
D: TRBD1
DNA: TGTGCCAGCAGCTCCGAGACAGGGTACACCGGGGAGCTGTTTTTT
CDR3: CASSSETGYTGELFF

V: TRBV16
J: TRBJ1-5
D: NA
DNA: TGTGCCAGCAGCCAATTCCCAATTCCGGTTAATCAGCCCCAGCATTTT
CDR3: CASSQFPIPVNQPQHF

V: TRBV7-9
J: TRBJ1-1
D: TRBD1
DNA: TGTGCCAGCAGCCGGACAGGGGTTGGGGGTGAAGCTTTCTTT
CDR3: CASSRTGVGGEAFF

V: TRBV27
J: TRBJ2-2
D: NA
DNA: TGTGCCAGCAGTTTTTATCCTTTTGGCCCGGGTGCCACCGGGGAGCTGTTTTTT
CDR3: CASSFYPFGPGATGELFF

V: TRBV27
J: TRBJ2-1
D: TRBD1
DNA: TGTGCCAGCAGTTTCGACAGGGCCTACAATGAGCAGTTCTTC
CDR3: CASSFDRAYNEQFF

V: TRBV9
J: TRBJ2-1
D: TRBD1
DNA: TGTGCCAGCAGCCCGGGGACAGGGGGCCGGTACAATGAGCAGTTCTTC
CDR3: CASSPGTGGRYNEQFF

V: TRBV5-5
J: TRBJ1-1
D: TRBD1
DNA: TGTGCCAGCAGCTCCGAAATAACAGGGGTAGGAGCTTTCTTT
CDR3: CASSSEITGVGAFF